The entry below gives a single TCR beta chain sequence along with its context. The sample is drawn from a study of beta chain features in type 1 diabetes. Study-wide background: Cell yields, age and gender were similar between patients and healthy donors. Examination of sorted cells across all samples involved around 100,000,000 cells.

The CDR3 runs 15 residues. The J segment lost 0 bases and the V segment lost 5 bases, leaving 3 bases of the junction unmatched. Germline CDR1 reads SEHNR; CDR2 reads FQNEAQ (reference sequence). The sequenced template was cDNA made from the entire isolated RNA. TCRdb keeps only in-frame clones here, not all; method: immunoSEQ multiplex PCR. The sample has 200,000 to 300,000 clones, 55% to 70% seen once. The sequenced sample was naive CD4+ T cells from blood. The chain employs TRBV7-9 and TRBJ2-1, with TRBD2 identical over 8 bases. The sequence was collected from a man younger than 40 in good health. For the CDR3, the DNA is TGTGCCAGCAGCAGCGGGACTAGCTCCTACAATGAGCAGTTCTTC. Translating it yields CASSSGTSSYNEQFF.